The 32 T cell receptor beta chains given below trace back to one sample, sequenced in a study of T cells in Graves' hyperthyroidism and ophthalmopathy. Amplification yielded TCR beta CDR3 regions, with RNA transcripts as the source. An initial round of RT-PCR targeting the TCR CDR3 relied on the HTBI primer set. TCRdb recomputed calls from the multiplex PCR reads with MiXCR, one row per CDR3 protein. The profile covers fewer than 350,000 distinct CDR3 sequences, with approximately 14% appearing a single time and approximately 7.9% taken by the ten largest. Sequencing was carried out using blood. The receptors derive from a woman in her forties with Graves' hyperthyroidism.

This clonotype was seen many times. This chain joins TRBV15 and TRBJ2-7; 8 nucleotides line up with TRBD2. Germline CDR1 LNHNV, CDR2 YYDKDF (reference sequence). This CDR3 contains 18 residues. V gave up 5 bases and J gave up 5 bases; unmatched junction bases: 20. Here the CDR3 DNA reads TGTGCCACCAGCTCACGGGGGCGTGAAGCGGGAGAAATTAACGAGCAGTACTTC. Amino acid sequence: CATSSRGREAGEINEQYF.

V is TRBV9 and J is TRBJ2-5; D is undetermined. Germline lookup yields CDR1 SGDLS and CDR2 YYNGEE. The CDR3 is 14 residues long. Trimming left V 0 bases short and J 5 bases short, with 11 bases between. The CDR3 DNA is TGTGCCAGCAGCGTAGGTCGGGTGGACGAGACCCAGTACTTC. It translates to CASSVGRVDETQYF.

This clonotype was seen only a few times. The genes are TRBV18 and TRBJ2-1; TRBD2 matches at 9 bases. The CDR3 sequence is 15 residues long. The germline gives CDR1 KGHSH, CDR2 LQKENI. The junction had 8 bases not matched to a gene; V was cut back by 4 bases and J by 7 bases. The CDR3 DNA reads TGTGCCAGCTCACTTAGCGGGAGATTAGAGAATGAGCAGTTCTTC. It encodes CASSLSGRLENEQFF.

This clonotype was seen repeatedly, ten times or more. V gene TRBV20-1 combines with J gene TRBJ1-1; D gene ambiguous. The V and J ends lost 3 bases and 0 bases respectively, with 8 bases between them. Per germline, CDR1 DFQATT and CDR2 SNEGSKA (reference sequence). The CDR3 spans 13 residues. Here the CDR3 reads CSASKTVNTEAFF. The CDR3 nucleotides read TGCAGTGCTAGTAAGACGGTGAACACTGAAGCTTTCTTT.

In DNA, the CDR3 is TGTGCCAGCAGTTTGGGGGGAGGGCCGACCAATGAGCAGTTCTTC. Protein sequence: CASSLGGGPTNEQFF. This chain links TRBV28 with TRBJ2-1, with 7 bases aligning to TRBD2. The CDR3 covers 15 residues. From germline, CDR1 is MDHEN and CDR2 SYDVKM. The trim removed 3 bases at V and 6 bases at J, leaving 8 bases unmatched.

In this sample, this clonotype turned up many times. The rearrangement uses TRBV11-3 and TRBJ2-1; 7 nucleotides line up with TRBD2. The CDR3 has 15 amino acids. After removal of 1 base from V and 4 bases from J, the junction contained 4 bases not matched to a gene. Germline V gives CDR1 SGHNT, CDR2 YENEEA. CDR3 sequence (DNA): TGTGCCAGCAGCTTAGTGAGCGGGACGTACAATGAGCAGTTCTTC. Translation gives CASSLVSGTYNEQFF.

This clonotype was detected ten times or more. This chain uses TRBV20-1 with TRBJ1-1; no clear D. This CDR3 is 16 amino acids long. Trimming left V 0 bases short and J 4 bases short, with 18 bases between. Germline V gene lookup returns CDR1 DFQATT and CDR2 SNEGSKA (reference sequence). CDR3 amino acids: CSARDRGGGLATEAFF. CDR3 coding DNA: TGCAGTGCTAGAGATAGAGGAGGAGGTCTAGCCACTGAAGCTTTCTTT.

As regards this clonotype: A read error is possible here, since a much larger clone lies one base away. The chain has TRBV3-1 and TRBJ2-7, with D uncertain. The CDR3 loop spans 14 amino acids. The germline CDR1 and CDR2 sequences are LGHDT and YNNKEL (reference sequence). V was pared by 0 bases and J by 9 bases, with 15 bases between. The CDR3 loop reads CASSQDDTTHAQYF. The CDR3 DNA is TGTGCCAGCAGCCAAGATGACACGACCCACGCGCAGTACTTC.

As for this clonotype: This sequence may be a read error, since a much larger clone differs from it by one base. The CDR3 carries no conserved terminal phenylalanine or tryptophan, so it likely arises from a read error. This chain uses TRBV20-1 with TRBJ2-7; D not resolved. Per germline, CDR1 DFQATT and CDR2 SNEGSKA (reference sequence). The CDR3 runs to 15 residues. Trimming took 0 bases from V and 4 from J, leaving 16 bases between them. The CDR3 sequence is CSARDRRALTYEQYL. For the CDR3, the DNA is TGCAGTGCTAGAGACCGACGAGCCCTTACATACGAGCAGTACCTC.

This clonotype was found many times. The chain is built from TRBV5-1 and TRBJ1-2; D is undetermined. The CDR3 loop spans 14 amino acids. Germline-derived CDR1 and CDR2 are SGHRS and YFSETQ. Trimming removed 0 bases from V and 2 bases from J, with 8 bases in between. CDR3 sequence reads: CASSLDTKNYGYTF. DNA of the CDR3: TGCGCCAGCAGCTTGGACACCAAAAACTATGGCTACACCTTC.

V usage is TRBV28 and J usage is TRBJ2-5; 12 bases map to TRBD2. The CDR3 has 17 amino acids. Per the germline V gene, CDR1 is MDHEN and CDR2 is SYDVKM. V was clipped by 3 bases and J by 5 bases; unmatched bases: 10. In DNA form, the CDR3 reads TGTGCCAGCAGTTTGAATCTAGCGGGAGGGCCGGGGGAGACCCAGTACTTC. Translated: CASSLNLAGGPGETQYF.

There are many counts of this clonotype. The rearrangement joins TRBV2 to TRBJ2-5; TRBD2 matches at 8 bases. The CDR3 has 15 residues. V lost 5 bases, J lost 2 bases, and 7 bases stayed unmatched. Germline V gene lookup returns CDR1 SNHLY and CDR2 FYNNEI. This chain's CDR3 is CASSLSGRVQETQYF. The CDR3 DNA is TGTGCCAGCAGTCTCAGCGGGAGAGTTCAAGAGACCCAGTACTTC.

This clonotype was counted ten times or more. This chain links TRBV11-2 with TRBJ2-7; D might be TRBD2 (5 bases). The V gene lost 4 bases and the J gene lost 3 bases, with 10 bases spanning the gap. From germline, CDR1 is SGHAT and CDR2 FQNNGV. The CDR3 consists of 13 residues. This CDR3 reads CASSWESDYEQYF. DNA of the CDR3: TGTGCCAGCAGCTGGGAGTCAGACTACGAGCAGTACTTC.

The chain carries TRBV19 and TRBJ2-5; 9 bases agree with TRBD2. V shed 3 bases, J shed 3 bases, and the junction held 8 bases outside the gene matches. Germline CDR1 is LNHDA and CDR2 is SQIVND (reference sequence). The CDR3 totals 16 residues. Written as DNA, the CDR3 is TGTGCCAGTAGTATTGGGTTAGCGGGAGCGGAAGAGACCCAGTACTTC. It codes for CASSIGLAGAEETQYF.

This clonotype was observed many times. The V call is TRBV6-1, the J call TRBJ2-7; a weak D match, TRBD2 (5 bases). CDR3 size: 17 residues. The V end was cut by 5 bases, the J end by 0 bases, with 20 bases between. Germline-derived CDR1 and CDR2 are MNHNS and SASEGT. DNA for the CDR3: TGTGCCAGCAGTTATCCTCGGACTCCCTCTTCCTCCTACGAGCAGTACTTC. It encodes CASSYPRTPSSSYEQYF.

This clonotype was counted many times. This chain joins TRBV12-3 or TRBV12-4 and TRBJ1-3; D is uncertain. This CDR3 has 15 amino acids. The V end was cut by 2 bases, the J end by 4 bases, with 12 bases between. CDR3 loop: CASSLMVASGNTIYF. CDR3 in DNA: TGTGCCAGCAGTTTAATGGTAGCTTCCGGAAACACCATATATTTT.

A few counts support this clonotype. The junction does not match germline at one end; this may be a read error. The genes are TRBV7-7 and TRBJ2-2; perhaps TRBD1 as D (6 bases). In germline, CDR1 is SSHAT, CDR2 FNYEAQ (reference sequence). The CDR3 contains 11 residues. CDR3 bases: TGTGCTAGCAGGGGAAACGGGGAGCTGTTTTTT. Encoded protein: CASRGNGELFF.

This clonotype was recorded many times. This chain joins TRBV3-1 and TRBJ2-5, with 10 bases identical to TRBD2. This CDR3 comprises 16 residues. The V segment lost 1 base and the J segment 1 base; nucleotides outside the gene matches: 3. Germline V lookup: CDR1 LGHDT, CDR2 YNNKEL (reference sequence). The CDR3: CASSQALAGGQETQYF. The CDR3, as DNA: TGTGCCAGCAGCCAAGCGTTAGCGGGAGGCCAAGAGACCCAGTACTTC.

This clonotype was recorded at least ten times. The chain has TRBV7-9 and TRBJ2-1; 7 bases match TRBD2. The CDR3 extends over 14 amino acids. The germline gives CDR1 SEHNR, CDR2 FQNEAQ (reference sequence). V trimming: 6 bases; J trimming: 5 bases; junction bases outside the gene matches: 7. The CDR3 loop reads CASRIAGSHNEQFF. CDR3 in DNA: TGTGCCAGCAGGATAGCGGGTTCCCACAATGAGCAGTTCTTC.

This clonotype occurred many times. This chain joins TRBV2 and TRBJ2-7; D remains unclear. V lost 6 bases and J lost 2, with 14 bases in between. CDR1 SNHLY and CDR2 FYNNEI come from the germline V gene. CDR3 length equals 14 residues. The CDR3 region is CASSLGSAAYEQYF. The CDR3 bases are TGTGCCAGCAGCTTAGGGTCGGCGGCCTACGAGCAGTACTTC. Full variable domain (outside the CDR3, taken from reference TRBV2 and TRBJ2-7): EPEVTQTPSHQVTQMGQEVILRCVPISNHLYFYWYRQILGQKVEFLVSFYNNEISEKSEIFDDQFSVERPDGSNFTLKIRSTKLEDSAMYFCASSLGSAAYEQYFGPGTRLTVT.

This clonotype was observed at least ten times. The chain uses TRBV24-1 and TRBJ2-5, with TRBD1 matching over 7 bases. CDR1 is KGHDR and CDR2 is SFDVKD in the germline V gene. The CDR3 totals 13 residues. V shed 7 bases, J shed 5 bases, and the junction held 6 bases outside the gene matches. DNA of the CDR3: TGTGCCACCAGGAGGACAGGCGAGGAGACCCAGTACTTC. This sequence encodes CATRRTGEETQYF.

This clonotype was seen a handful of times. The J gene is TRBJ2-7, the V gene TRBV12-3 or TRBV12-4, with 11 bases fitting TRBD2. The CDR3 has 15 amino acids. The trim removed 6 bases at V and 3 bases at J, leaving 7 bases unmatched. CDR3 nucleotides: TGTGCCAGCAGCCCATCCGGGACTAGCGGCTACGAGCAGTACTTC. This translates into CASSPSGTSGYEQYF.

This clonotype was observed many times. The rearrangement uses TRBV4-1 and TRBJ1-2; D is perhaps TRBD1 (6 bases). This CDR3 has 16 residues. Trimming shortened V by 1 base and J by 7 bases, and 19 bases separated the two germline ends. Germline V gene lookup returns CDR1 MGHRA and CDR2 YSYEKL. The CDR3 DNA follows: TGCGCCAGCAGCCAAGCCGGGGGGCCCACGGGGGCTGGCTACACCTTC. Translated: CASSQAGGPTGAGYTF.

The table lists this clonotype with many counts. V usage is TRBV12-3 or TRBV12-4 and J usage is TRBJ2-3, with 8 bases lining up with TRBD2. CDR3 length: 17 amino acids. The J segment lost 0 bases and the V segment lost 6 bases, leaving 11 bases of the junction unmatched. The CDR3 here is CASSSSPGGGSTDTQYF. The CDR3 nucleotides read TGTGCCAGCAGCTCGTCCCCGGGGGGGGGTAGCACAGATACGCAGTATTTT.

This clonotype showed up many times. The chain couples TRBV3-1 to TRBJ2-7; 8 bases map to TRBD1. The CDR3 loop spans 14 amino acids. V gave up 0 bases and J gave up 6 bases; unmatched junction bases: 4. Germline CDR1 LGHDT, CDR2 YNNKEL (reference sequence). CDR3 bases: TGTGCCAGCAGCCAAGACAGGGGGCTCGGCGAGCAGTACTTC. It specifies CASSQDRGLGEQYF.

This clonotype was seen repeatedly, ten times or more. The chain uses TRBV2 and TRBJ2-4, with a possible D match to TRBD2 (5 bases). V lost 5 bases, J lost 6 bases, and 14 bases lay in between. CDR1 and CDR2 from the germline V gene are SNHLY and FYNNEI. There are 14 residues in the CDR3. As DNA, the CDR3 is TGTGCCAGCAGTTCTGACGGGAATTTAAACATTCAGTACTTC. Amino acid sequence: CASSSDGNLNIQYF.

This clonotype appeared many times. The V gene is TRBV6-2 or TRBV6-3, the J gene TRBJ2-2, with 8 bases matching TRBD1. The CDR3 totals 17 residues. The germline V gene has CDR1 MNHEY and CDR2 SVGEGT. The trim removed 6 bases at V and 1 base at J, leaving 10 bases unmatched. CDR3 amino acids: CASSPARGLLNTGELFF. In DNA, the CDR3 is TGTGCCAGCAGCCCGGCCAGGGGGCTTTTGAACACCGGGGAGCTGTTTTTT.

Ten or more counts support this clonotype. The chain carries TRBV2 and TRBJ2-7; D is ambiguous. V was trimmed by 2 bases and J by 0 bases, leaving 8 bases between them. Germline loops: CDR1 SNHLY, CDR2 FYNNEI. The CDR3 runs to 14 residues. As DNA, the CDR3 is TGTGCCAGCAGTGAACTTGGCACCTCCTACGAGCAGTACTTC. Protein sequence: CASSELGTSYEQYF. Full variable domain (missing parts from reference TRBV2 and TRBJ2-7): EPEVTQTPSHQVTQMGQEVILRCVPISNHLYFYWYRQILGQKVEFLVSFYNNEISEKSEIFDDQFSVERPDGSNFTLKIRSTKLEDSAMYFCASSELGTSYEQYFGPGTRLTVT.

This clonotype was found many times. The CDR3 nucleotides are TGTGCCAGCAGTTACTCGGGACTAGCGGGATCAGGGAAAGAGACCCAGTACTTC. It codes for CASSYSGLAGSGKETQYF. The chain recombines TRBV6-6 with TRBJ2-5, with 13 bases matching TRBD2. Germline CDR1 MNHNY, CDR2 SVGAGI (reference sequence). The junction had 7 bases not matched to a gene; V was cut back by 0 bases and J by 3 bases. This CDR3 has 18 amino acids.

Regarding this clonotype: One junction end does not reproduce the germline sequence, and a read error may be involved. CDR3 DNA sequence: TGTGCCAGCAGTTTAGGTTGGGCCCAGACAGATGCGCAGTATTTT. Translating it yields CASSLGWAQTDAQYF. The chain has TRBV28 and TRBJ2-3, with D possibly TRBD1 on 5 matching bases. The CDR3 is made up of 15 amino acids. Germline CDR1 is MDHEN and CDR2 is SYDVKM. The whole variable domain, filled in from reference TRBV28 and TRBJ2-3, reads DVKVTQSSRYLVKRTGEKVFLECVQDMDHENMFWYRQDPGLGLRLIYFSYDVKMKEKGDIPEGYSVSREKKERFSLILESASTNQTSMYLCASSLGWAQTDAQYFGPGTRLTVL.

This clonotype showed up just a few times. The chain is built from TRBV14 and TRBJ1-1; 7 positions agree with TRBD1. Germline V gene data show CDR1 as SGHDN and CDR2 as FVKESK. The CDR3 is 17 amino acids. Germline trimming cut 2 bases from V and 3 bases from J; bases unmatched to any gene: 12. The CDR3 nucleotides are TGTGCCAGCAGCCAATGGGTTGTTGCAGGGGGGGACACTGAAGCTTTCTTT. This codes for CASSQWVVAGGDTEAFF.

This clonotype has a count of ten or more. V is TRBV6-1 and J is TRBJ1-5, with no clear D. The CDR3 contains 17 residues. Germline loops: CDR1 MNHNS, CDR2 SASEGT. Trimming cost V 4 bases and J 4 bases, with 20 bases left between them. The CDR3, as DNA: TGTGCCAGCAGTGGCTCCGGGGTGGGGAGGTCGAATCAGCCCCAGCATTTT. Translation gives CASSGSGVGRSNQPQHF.